This passage covers 4 T cell receptor beta chains from one sample sequenced in a study of T cell repertoires in cytomegalovirus infection. MiXCR was run by TCRdb on the reads, yielding one entry per CDR3 protein. Of 490,000 or so distinct CDR3 sequences in the sample, approximately 10% were seen once. Material for sequencing was PBMCs. All receptors come from a human donor in good health (CMV status not recorded). Some clones in this sample may be carry-over from other donors' samples.

About this clonotype itself: Sequence at one end of the junction differs from germline and may be a read error. The chain links TRBV6-6 to TRBJ2-2; perhaps TRBD1 as D (6 bases). The germline V gene has CDR1 MNHNY and CDR2 SVGAGI (reference sequence). The CDR3 is made up of 14 amino acids. CDR3 nucleotide sequence: TGTGCCAGCAGTTTCACAGGGAACATCGGGGAGCTGTTTTTT. Encoded protein: CASSFTGNIGELFF.

This clonotype was counted many times. The rearrangement uses TRBV7-2 and TRBJ1-1; TRBD1 aligns across 9 bases. J gave up 3 bases and V 5 bases, and 4 bases lay outside the gene matches. The CDR3 contains 14 residues. Germline CDR1 reads SGHTA; CDR2 reads FQGNSA. CDR3 DNA sequence: TGTGCCAGCAGCGCCTGGACAGGGGACACTGAAGCTTTCTTT. It is translated as CASSAWTGDTEAFF.

This clonotype was counted ten times or more. This chain joins TRBV27 and TRBJ2-3, with 10 bases fitting TRBD2. The CDR3 has 16 residues. The germline V gene encodes CDR1 MNHEY and CDR2 SMNVEV (reference sequence). The CDR3 spells CVTRLAGAPFTDTQYF. CDR3 bases: TGTGTCACTAGGCTAGCGGGGGCGCCCTTCACAGATACGCAGTATTTT.

The V and J genes are TRBV7-3 and TRBJ2-3; 8 bases align to TRBD1. Germline loops: CDR1 SGHTA, CDR2 FQGTGA. CDR3 length: 14 amino acids. The V gene end was trimmed by 5 bases and the J gene end by 4 bases; junction bases not matched to a gene: 5. The CDR3 DNA is TGTGCCAGCAGCGGACAGGGAAAGGCAGATACGCAGTATTTT. Protein: CASSGQGKADTQYF.